Given below is one T cell receptor (beta chain) in context. The CDR3 contains 14 residues. The germline V gene encodes CDR1 MDHEN and CDR2 SYDVKM. V lost 6 bases and J lost 2, with 14 bases in between. The source of the sample is a study of shared clonotypes between healthy human individuals. Only in-frame clones appear in the TCRdb table, and some are missing; sequencing was by immunoSEQ multiplex PCR. This table holds some 1.5 million clones, about 96% found once. The rearrangement uses TRBV28 and TRBJ2-7; D unclear. The clonotype originates from a man in his thirties or forties in good health. The sample comprised naive CD4+ T cells sorted from blood. Subset noted: CD45RA+ positively selected. CDR3 region: CASSPLGLTYEQYF. CDR3 bases: TGTGCCAGCAGCCCCTTGGGGTTGACCTACGAGCAGTACTTC.